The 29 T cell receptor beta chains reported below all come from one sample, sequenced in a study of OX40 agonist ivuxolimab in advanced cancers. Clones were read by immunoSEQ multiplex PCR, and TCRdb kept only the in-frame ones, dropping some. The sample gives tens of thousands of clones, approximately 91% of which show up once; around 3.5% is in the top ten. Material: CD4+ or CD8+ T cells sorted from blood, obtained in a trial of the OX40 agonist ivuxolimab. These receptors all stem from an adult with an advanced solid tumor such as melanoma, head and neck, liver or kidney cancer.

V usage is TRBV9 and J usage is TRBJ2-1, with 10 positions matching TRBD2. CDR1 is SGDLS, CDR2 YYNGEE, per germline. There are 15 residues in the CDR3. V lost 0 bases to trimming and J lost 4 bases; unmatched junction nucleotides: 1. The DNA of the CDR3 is TGTGCCAGCAGCGTAGGGACTAGCGGTTACAATGAGCAGTTCTTC. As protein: CASSVGTSGYNEQFF.

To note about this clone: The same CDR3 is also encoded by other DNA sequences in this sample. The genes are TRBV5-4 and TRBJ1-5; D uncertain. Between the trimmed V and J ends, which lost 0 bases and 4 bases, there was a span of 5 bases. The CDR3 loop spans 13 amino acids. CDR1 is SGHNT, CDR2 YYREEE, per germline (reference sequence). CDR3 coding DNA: TGTGCCAGCAGCTTGGACATTAATCAGCCCCAGCATTTT. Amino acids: CASSLDINQPQHF.

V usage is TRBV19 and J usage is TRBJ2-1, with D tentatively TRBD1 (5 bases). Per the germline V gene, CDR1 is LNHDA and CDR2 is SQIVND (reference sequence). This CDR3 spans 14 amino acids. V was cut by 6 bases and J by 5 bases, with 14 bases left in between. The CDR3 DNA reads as TGTGCCAGTAGGACGGACACTTACAACAATGAGCAGTTCTTC. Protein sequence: CASRTDTYNNEQFF.

The CDR3 sequence: CASSFLGTPSNEQFF. CDR3 DNA: TGTGCCAGCAGCTTCTTGGGGACCCCCTCGAATGAGCAGTTCTTC. The genes are TRBV7-3 and TRBJ2-1; D may match TRBD1 or TRBD2 (5 bases each). The CDR3 length is 15 residues. Germline CDR1 SGHTA, CDR2 FQGTGA. The V and J ends lost 3 bases and 7 bases respectively, with 16 bases between them.

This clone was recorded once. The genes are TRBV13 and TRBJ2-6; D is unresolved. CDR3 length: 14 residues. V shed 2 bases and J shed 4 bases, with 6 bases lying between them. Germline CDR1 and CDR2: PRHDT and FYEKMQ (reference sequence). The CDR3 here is CASSLRGGANVLTF. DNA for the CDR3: TGTGCCAGCAGCTTACGTGGAGGGGCCAACGTCCTGACTTTC. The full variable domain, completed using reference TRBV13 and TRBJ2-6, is AAGVIQSPRHLIKEKRETATLKCYPIPRHDTVYWYQQGPGQDPQFLISFYEKMQSDKGSIPDRFSAQQFSDYHSELNMSSLELGDSALYFCASSLRGGANVLTFGAGSRLTVL.

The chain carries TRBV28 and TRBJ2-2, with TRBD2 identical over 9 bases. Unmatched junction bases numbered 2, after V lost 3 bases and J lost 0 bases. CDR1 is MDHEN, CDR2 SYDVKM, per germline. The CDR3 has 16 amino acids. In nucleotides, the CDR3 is TGTGCCAGCAGTTTTAGCGGGAGATCGAACACCGGGGAGCTGTTTTTT. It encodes CASSFSGRSNTGELFF.

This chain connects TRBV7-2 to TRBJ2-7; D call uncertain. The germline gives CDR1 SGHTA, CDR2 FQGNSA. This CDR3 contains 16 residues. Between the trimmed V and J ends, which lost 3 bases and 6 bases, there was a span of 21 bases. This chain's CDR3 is CASSFPSFGPRPEQYF. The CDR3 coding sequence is TGTGCCAGCAGCTTTCCTTCTTTCGGGCCAAGGCCCGAGCAGTACTTC.

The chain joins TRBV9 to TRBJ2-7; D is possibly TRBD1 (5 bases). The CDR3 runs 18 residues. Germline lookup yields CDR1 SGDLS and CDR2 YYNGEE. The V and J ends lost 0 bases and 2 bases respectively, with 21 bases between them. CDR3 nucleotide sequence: TGTGCCAGCAGCGTAGGTTTGACAGACCAGATACTTACCTACGAGCAGTACTTC. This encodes CASSVGLTDQILTYEQYF. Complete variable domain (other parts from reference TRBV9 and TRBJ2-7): DSGVTQTPKHLITATGQRVTLRCSPRSGDLSVYWYQQSLDQGLQFLIQYYNGEERAKGNILERFSAQQFPDLHSELNLSSLELGDSALYFCASSVGLTDQILTYEQYFGPGTRLTVT.

CDR3 sequence: CASSVASGLGPETQYF. The DNA of the CDR3 is TGTGCCAGCAGCGTAGCTTCCGGACTAGGGCCAGAGACCCAGTACTTC. The chain carries TRBV9 and TRBJ2-5, with TRBD2 matching 7 bases. Germline lookup yields CDR1 SGDLS and CDR2 YYNGEE. V gave up 0 bases and J gave up 4 bases; unmatched junction bases: 9. This CDR3 region has 16 residues.

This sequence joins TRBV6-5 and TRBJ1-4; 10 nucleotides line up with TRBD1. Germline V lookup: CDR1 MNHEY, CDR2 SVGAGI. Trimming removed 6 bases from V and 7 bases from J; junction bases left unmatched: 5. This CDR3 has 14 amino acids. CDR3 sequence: CASRQTGGLEKLFF. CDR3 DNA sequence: TGTGCCAGCAGACAGACAGGGGGCCTTGAAAAACTGTTTTTT.

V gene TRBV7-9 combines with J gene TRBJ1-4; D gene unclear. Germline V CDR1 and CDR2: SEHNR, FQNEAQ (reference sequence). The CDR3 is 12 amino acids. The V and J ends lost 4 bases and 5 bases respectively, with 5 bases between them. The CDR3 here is CASSSLNEKLFF. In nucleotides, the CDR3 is TGTGCCAGCAGCTCCTTAAATGAAAAACTGTTTTTT.

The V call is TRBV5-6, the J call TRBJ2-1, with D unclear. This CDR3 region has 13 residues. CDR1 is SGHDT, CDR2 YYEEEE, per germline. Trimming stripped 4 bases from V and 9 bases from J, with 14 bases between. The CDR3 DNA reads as TGTGCCAGCAGCGTGGGCCCGTGGGGTGAGCAGTTCTTC. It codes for CASSVGPWGEQFF. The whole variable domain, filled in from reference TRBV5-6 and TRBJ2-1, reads DAGVTQSPTHLIKTRGQQVTLRCSPKSGHDTVSWYQQALGQGPQFIFQYYEEEERQRGNFPDRFSGHQFPNYSSELNVNALLLGDSALYLCASSVGPWGEQFFGPGTRLTVL.

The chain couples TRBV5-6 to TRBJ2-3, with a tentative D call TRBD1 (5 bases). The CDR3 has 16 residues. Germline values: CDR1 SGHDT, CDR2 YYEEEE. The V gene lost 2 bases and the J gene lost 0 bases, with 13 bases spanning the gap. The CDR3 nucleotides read TGTGCCAGCAGCTTCGAAGTGGGGCGTAGCACAGATACGCAGTATTTT. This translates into CASSFEVGRSTDTQYF.

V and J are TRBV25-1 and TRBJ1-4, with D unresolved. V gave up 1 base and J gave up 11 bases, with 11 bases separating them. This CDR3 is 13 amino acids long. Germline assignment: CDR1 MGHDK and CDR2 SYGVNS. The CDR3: CASSELGIGKLFF. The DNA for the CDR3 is TGTGCCAGCAGTGAATTGGGGATTGGGAAACTGTTTTTT.

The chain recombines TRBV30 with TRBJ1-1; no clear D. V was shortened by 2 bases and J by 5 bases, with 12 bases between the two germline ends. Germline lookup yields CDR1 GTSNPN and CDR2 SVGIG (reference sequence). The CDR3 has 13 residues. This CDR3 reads CAWSFGGRTEAFF. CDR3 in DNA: TGTGCCTGGAGTTTTGGTGGTCGGACTGAAGCTTTCTTT.

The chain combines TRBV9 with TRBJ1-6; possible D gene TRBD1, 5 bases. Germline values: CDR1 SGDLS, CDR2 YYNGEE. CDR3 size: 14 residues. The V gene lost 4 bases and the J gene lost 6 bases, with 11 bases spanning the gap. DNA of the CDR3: TGTGCCAGCAGCCCGACAGCCAGTAATTCACCCCTCCACTTT. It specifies CASSPTASNSPLHF.

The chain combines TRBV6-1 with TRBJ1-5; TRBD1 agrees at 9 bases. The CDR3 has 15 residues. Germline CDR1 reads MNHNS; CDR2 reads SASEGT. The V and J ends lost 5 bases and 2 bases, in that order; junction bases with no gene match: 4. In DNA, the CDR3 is TGTGCCAGCAGTCGGACAGGGGAAGGCAATCAGCCCCAGCATTTT. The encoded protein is CASSRTGEGNQPQHF.

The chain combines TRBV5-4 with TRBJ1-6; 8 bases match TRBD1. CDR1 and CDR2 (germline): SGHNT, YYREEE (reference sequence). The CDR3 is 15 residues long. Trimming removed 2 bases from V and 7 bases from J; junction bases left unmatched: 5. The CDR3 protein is CASSLNRGFNSPLHF. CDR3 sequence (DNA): TGTGCCAGCAGCTTAAACAGGGGGTTCAATTCACCCCTCCACTTT. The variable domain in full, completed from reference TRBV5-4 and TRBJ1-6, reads ETGVTQSPTHLIKTRGQQVTLRCSSQSGHNTVSWYQQALGQGPQFIFQYYREEENGRGNFPPRFSGLQFPNYSSELNVNALELDDSALYLCASSLNRGFNSPLHFGNGTRLTVT.

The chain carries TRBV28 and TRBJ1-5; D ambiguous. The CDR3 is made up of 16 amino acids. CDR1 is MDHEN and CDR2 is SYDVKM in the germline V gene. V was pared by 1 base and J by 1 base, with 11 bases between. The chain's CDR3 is CASSLSARLSNQPQHF. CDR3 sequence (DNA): TGTGCCAGCAGTTTATCCGCAAGGTTGAGCAATCAGCCCCAGCATTTT.

DNA of the CDR3: TGTGCCAGCAGTTTTTCAGGGGTCTACTATGGCTACACCTTC. It codes for CASSFSGVYYGYTF. V gene TRBV27 combines with J gene TRBJ1-2; D perhaps matches TRBD1 (6 bases). This CDR3 is 14 amino acids long. With 3 bases removed from V and 3 bases from J, the gap between germline ends came to 11 bases. The germline V gene encodes CDR1 MNHEY and CDR2 SMNVEV (reference sequence).

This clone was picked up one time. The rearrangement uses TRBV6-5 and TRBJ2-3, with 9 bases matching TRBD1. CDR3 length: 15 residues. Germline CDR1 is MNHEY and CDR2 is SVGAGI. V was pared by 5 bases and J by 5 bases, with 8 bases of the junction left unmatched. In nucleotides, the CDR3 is TGTGCCAGCAGTCGGGGACAGGGATCGGGAGATACGCAGTATTTT. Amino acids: CASSRGQGSGDTQYF.

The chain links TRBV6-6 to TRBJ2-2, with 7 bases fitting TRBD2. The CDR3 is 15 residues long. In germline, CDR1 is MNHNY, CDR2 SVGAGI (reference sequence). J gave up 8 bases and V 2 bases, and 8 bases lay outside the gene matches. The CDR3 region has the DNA TGTGCCAGCAGTTACGAGGACGGGAGGTGGGGGGAGCTGTTTTTT. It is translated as CASSYEDGRWGELFF.

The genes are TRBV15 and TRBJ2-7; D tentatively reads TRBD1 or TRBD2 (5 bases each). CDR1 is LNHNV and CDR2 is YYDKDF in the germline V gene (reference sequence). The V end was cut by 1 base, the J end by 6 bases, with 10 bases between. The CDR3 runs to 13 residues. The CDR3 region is CATSRGEGLEQYF. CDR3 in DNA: TGTGCCACCAGCAGAGGAGAGGGGCTCGAGCAGTACTTC. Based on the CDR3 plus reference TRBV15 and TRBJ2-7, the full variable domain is DAMVIQNPRYQVTQFGKPVTLSCSQTLNHNVMYWYQQKSSQAPKLLFHYYDKDFNNEADTPDNFQSRRPNTSFCFLDIRSPGLGDTAMYLCATSRGEGLEQYFGPGTRLTVT.

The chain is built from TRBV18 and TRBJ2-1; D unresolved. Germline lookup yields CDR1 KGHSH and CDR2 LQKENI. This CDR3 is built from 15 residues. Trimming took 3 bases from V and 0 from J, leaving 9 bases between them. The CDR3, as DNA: TGTGCCAGCTCACCGCTCCAGAGCTCCTACAATGAGCAGTTCTTC. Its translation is CASSPLQSSYNEQFF.

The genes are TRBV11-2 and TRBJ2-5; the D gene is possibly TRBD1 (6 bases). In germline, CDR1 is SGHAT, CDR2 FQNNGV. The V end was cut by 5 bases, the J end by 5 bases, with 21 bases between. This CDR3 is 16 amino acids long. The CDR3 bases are TGTGCCAGCAGCCTACTGGGCAGGGGCCGCCGGGAGACCCAGTACTTC. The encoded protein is CASSLLGRGRRETQYF.

Here the CDR3 DNA reads TGTGCCAGCAGCAACAAGCGGGAGGGGACCTACAATGAGCAGTTCTTC. Translated: CASSNKREGTYNEQFF. The chain employs TRBV28 and TRBJ2-1; 10 positions match TRBD2. The CDR3 runs to 16 residues. CDR1 is MDHEN and CDR2 is SYDVKM in the germline V gene. V lost 6 bases, J lost 2 bases, and 7 bases stayed unmatched.

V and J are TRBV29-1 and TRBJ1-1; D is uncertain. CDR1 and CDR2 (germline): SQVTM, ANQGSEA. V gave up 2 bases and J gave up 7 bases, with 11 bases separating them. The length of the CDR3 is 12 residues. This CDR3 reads CSVESRAVEAFF. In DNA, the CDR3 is TGCAGCGTTGAAAGTCGGGCAGTTGAAGCTTTCTTT.

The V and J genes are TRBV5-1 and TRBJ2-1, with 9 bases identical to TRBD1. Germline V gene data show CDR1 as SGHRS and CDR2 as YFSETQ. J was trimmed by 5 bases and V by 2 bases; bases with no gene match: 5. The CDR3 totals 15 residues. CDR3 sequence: CASSFGTGLDNEQFF. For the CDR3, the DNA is TGCGCCAGCAGCTTCGGGACAGGGCTCGACAATGAGCAGTTCTTC.

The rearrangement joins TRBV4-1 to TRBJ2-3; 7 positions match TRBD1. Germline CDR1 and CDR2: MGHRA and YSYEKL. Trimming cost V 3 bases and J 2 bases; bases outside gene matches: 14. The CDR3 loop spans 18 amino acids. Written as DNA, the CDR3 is TGCGCCAGCAGCCAGGCGCTGGACAGGCCCCTCACCACAGATACGCAGTATTTT. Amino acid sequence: CASSQALDRPLTTDTQYF.